Shown below are 23 T cell receptor beta chains from a single sample sequenced in a study of T cells after yellow fever vaccination. TCRdb itself ran the 5' RACE reads through MiXCR, one entry per CDR3 protein. The data show roughly 120,000 distinct CDR3 sequences, under 9% seen once. The specimen comprised CD8+ T cells sorted from PBMCs, sampled 45 days after the yellow fever booster vaccination. The receptors were sampled from a man in his thirties or forties who received the YFV17D yellow fever vaccine.

In its sample, this clonotype was seen many times. The rearrangement links TRBV6-5 to TRBJ1-4, with TRBD1 matching over 11 bases. This CDR3 comprises 15 residues. Germline loops: CDR1 MNHEY, CDR2 SVGAGI. After removal of 2 bases from V and 8 bases from J, the junction contained 4 bases not matched to a gene. The CDR3 is CASSYRTGGLEKLFF. CDR3 in DNA: TGTGCCAGCAGTTACAGGACAGGGGGCTTAGAAAAACTGTTTTTT.

V is TRBV28 and J is TRBJ2-3; D is perhaps TRBD2 (5 bases). In germline, CDR1 is MDHEN, CDR2 SYDVKM. V was clipped by 7 bases and J by 6 bases, with 14 bases between them. CDR3 length: 13 amino acids. The CDR3 sequence: CASTPAGLDTQYF. The CDR3 bases are TGTGCCAGCACCCCCGCGGGTCTGGATACGCAGTATTTT.

Comments on this clonotype: At one boundary the junction diverges from the germline segment, which might be a read error. This sequence joins TRBV7-7 and TRBJ2-1; unclear D gene. The V gene's germline CDR1 is SSHAT and CDR2 FNYEAQ (reference sequence). The CDR3 extends over 13 amino acids. CDR3 nucleotides: TGTGCTAGCAGCTCAGACGAACGGAGTAAGCAGTTCTTC. Its protein product is CASSSDERSKQFF.

This clonotype came up many times. The chain recombines TRBV4-1 with TRBJ2-5; D is undetermined. The germline V and J ends were trimmed by 1 base and 5 bases, with 17 bases remaining between them. Germline assignment: CDR1 MGHRA and CDR2 YSYEKL. CDR3 length equals 16 residues. CDR3 region: CASSQVWTIDGETQYF. Written as DNA, the CDR3 is TGCGCCAGCAGCCAAGTCTGGACGATCGACGGGGAGACCCAGTACTTC.

This clonotype came up many times. This chain connects TRBV20-1 to TRBJ2-1, with 13 bases that match TRBD2. The V gene end was trimmed by 5 bases and the J gene end by 2 bases; junction bases not matched to a gene: 12. Germline values: CDR1 DFQATT, CDR2 SNEGSKA (reference sequence). The CDR3 is 18 amino acids. The CDR3 sequence is CSARSRTSGRKAYNEQFF. The DNA for the CDR3 is TGCAGTGCTCGATCCAGGACTAGCGGGAGAAAAGCCTACAATGAGCAGTTCTTC.

Ten or more counts support this clonotype. The chain combines TRBV7-9 with TRBJ1-1; 8 bases line up with TRBD1. Germline values: CDR1 SEHNR, CDR2 FQNEAQ (reference sequence). The length of the CDR3 is 13 residues. The V and J ends lost 5 bases and 1 base, in that order; junction bases with no gene match: 0. In DNA, the CDR3 is TGTGCCAGCAGCGACAGGGGGAACACTGAAGCTTTCTTT. This gives the protein CASSDRGNTEAFF.

The chain recombines TRBV5-5 with TRBJ2-7; a possible D gene is TRBD2 (6 bases). The CDR3 extends over 15 amino acids. The V gene lost 0 bases and the J gene lost 6 bases, with 16 bases spanning the gap. Germline CDR1 and CDR2: SGHKS and YYEKEE (reference sequence). The CDR3: CASSLGVSGLSEQYF. The CDR3 coding sequence is TGTGCCAGCAGCTTGGGGGTTAGCGGACTCAGCGAGCAGTACTTC.

Ten or more counts support this clonotype. The chain is built from TRBV5-1 and TRBJ2-3; D ambiguous. V lost 0 bases to trimming and J lost 3 bases, with 14 bases between them. CDR1 SGHRS and CDR2 YFSETQ come from the germline V gene. This CDR3 has 16 amino acids. The DNA for the CDR3 is TGCGCCAGCAGCTTGGTACCCGGCAGTAGTACAGATACGCAGTATTTT. It specifies CASSLVPGSSTDTQYF.

With respect to this clonotype: A much larger clone differs by one base, so this may be a read error. This sequence joins TRBV20-1 and TRBJ2-7; 9 positions agree with TRBD2. The CDR3 length is 14 residues. The V gene end was trimmed by 3 bases and the J gene end by 4 bases; junction bases not matched to a gene: 7. The V gene's germline CDR1 is DFQATT and CDR2 SNEGSKA (reference sequence). CDR3 sequence reads: CSASQREEGYEQYF. In DNA, the CDR3 is TGCAGTGCTAGTCAGCGGGAGGAAGGATACGAGCAGTACTTC.

The sample holds many counts of this clonotype. The rearrangement joins TRBV5-1 to TRBJ2-3, with 7 nucleotides matching TRBD1. The germline CDR1 and CDR2 sequences are SGHRS and YFSETQ. Losses at the gene ends were 2 bases for V and 3 bases for J; bases not matched to a gene: 12. CDR3 size: 17 residues. DNA for the CDR3: TGCGCCAGCAGCTTAGACCAACCTGGGACAGTAACAGATACGCAGTATTTT. It encodes CASSLDQPGTVTDTQYF.

The V and J genes are TRBV19 and TRBJ2-1; D gene unclear. Per germline, CDR1 LNHDA and CDR2 SQIVND (reference sequence). The CDR3 spans 14 residues. Trimming stripped 5 bases from V and 5 bases from J, with 13 bases between. This CDR3 is CASSPPRPHNEQFF. CDR3 nucleotide sequence: TGTGCCAGTAGTCCCCCGCGGCCCCACAATGAGCAGTTCTTC.

V is TRBV6-5 and J is TRBJ2-1; 7 bases match TRBD2. The CDR3 has 14 residues. Germline lookup yields CDR1 MNHEY and CDR2 SVGAGI. The ends lost 7 bases at V and 4 bases at J; junction bases unmatched: 7. The chain's CDR3 is CASTPSGGYNEQFF. The CDR3 DNA sequence: TGTGCCAGCACGCCTTCGGGGGGATACAATGAGCAGTTCTTC.

The sample holds many counts of this clonotype. In DNA, the CDR3 is TGTGCCAGCAAGGTAGCTCATACCTACAATGAGCAGTTCTTC. Translated: CASKVAHTYNEQFF. The chain couples TRBV28 to TRBJ2-1; D is unclear. The ends were cut back, 7 bases at V and 2 bases at J, with 12 bases in the middle. This CDR3 has 14 amino acids. From germline, CDR1 is MDHEN and CDR2 SYDVKM.

This clonotype was seen ten or more times. The chain has TRBV28 and TRBJ2-7; D perhaps matches TRBD2 (5 bases). Deletions cut 5 bases from V and 5 bases from J, with 13 bases between. Germline values: CDR1 MDHEN, CDR2 SYDVKM. The CDR3 extends over 13 amino acids. The CDR3 bases are TGTGCCAGCAGTGCGAGAGGGAGCGACGAGCAGTACTTC. Protein: CASSARGSDEQYF.

This clonotype was observed a handful of times. This chain joins TRBV5-5 and TRBJ1-5; TRBD1 might be the D (6 bases). The CDR3 is 15 residues long. The V and J ends lost 0 bases and 4 bases respectively, with 11 bases between them. The germline gives CDR1 SGHKS, CDR2 YYEKEE (reference sequence). The CDR3 here is CASSLEGTPNQPQHF. CDR3 nucleotide sequence: TGTGCCAGCAGCTTGGAGGGGACACCTAATCAGCCCCAGCATTTT.

This clonotype was seen ten or more times. CDR3 sequence: CASSSTGGFADTQYF. The DNA for the CDR3 is TGTGCCAGCAGCTCCACAGGGGGGTTCGCAGATACGCAGTATTTT. The chain carries TRBV6-2 or TRBV6-3 and TRBJ2-3; TRBD1 aligns across 8 bases. CDR3 size: 15 residues. CDR1 is MNHEY, CDR2 SVGEGT, per germline. V lost 6 bases to trimming and J lost 4 bases; unmatched junction nucleotides: 9.

This clonotype was counted at least ten times. The gene calls are TRBV5-6 and TRBJ1-6; perhaps TRBD1 as D (5 bases). The CDR3 has 17 amino acids. The V end was cut by 0 bases, the J end by 4 bases, with 14 bases between. The germline gives CDR1 SGHDT, CDR2 YYEEEE. The CDR3 DNA reads TGTGCCAGCAGCTTGGGAGGGGTCGTAACTTATAATTCACCCCTCCACTTT. It translates to CASSLGGVVTYNSPLHF.

This clonotype appeared many times. The CDR3 DNA is TGCGCCAGCAGCCAACACAGGGGTCTCTTTACCTACGAGCAGTACTTC. This sequence encodes CASSQHRGLFTYEQYF. The genes are TRBV4-3 and TRBJ2-7; 7 nucleotides agree with TRBD1. Germline V CDR1 and CDR2: LGHNA, YSLEER. This CDR3 has 16 residues. The J segment lost 2 bases and the V segment lost 2 bases, leaving 9 bases of the junction unmatched.

This clonotype was found many times. This chain links TRBV29-1 with TRBJ2-5; 13 nucleotides line up with TRBD2. Germline V gene data show CDR1 as SQVTM and CDR2 as ANQGSEA. CDR3 size: 17 residues. Losses at the gene ends were 7 bases for V and 4 bases for J; bases not matched to a gene: 15. The CDR3 reads CSAVGAPGLAGVETQYF. In DNA form, the CDR3 reads TGCAGCGCTGTAGGGGCTCCAGGACTAGCGGGAGTAGAGACCCAGTACTTC.

This clonotype has at least ten counts. The chain carries TRBV10-3 and TRBJ2-7, with 9 bases matching TRBD1. Germline V lookup: CDR1 ENHRY, CDR2 SYGVKD. The J segment lost 5 bases and the V segment lost 7 bases, leaving 6 bases of the junction unmatched. This CDR3 contains 13 residues. The CDR3 reads CAITGQGIHEQYF. The CDR3 nucleotides are TGTGCCATCACGGGACAGGGTATCCACGAGCAGTACTTC.

Ten or more counts support this clonotype. The V gene is TRBV7-2, the J gene TRBJ2-5; D remains ambiguous. CDR3 length: 15 residues. V shed 0 bases and J shed 2 bases, with 10 bases lying between them. Germline CDR1 SGHTA, CDR2 FQGNSA. This chain's CDR3 is CASSLAVDDQETQYF. As DNA, the CDR3 is TGTGCCAGCAGCTTAGCCGTGGACGATCAAGAGACCCAGTACTTC.

With respect to this clonotype: As the CDR3 is not closed by the conserved phenylalanine or tryptophan, this likely results from a read error. J is TRBJ2-6 and V is TRBV3-1; D uncertain. Germline values: CDR1 LGHDT, CDR2 YNNKEL (reference sequence). The CDR3 consists of 20 residues. Trimming removed 3 bases at V and 1 base at J, with 22 bases between. CDR3 residues: CASSHFARVPVISGANVLTS. The CDR3 DNA reads TGTGCCAGCAGCCATTTCGCCCGGGTCCCAGTAATATCTGGGGCCAACGTCCTGACTTCC.

This clonotype was observed many times. V is TRBV6-5 and J is TRBJ2-1; D might be TRBD1 (5 bases). The V end was cut by 2 bases, the J end by 10 bases, with 12 bases between. The V gene's germline CDR1 is MNHEY and CDR2 SVGAGI. This CDR3 region has 13 residues. CDR3 amino acids: CASSYGQGYEQFF. The CDR3 nucleotides are TGTGCCAGCAGTTACGGTCAGGGTTACGAGCAGTTCTTC.